A single sample gave rise to the 6 T cell receptor beta chains below, sequenced in a study of T cells in women clearing cervical HPV infection. Method: immunoSEQ multiplex PCR; TCRdb's copy keeps in-frame clones and lacks some. The table for this sample gives under 30,000 clones. The sequencing input was blood buffy coat. All receptors derive from a woman between 18 and 75 years old with a cervical HPV16 infection that either progressed to CIN3+ or cleared (not recorded which).

Concerning this clone: Read sequence stops 3 residues before the CDR3 end, and the germline J gene provides the missing end. This chain links TRBV5-1 with TRBJ2-5; 9 bases map to TRBD2. Germline CDR1 and CDR2: SGHRS and YFSETQ. This CDR3 has 15 residues. CDR3 bases read: TGCGCCAGCAGTCTCTACCGGACTAGCGTCGATACC. Translated: CASSLYRTSVDT. The whole CDR3 sequence reads CASSLYRTSVDTQYF.

As to this clone: The read gets to within 3 residues of the CDR3 end, and the germline J gene fills in the rest. The chain is built from TRBV7-3 and TRBJ2-7; D gene uncertain. The CDR3 loop spans 13 amino acids. Germline loops: CDR1 SGHTA, CDR2 FQGTGA. Trimming took off 2 bases at V and 5 bases at J, with 10 bases between the two ends. The CDR3 protein is CASSLEVGHEQYF. The CDR3 DNA, read in part, is TGTGCCAGCAGCTTAGAGGTGGGCCACGAG.

A word on this clone: The read falls 3 residues short of the CDR3 end, and the missing part is taken from the germline J gene. The chain links TRBV4-1 to TRBJ2-7, with TRBD1 matching 10 bases. The CDR3 sequence is 13 residues long. The germline V gene encodes CDR1 MGHRA and CDR2 YSYEKL. Trimming took 5 bases from V and 4 from J; bases not matched to a gene: 2. CDR3 DNA (partial): TGCGCCAGCAGCAAGGACAGGGGGTACGAG. This translates into CASSKDRGYE. The full CDR3 protein is CASSKDRGYEQYF.

Note on this clone: Read coverage stops 3 residues before the CDR3 terminus; the germline J gene supplies the remainder. V gene TRBV6-2 or TRBV6-3 combines with J gene TRBJ2-7; D perhaps matches TRBD1 (6 bases). The CDR3 is 14 amino acids. Looked up from germline, CDR1 is MNHEY and CDR2 is SVGEGT. V was pared by 8 bases and J by 0 bases, with 14 bases between. CDR3 in amino acids: CASRKGQNSYEQYF. The sequenced CDR3 bases are TGTGCCAGCCGAAAAGGACAGAACTCCTACGAG.

On this clone: The read ends 3 residues early relative to the CDR3; the germline J gene fills the gap. Other DNA sequences of this sample code for an identical CDR3. The genes are TRBV7-9 and TRBJ1-3; D is unclear. The CDR3 loop spans 12 amino acids. The V end was cut by 3 bases, the J end by 8 bases, with 8 bases between. CDR1 is SEHNR and CDR2 is FQNEAQ in the germline V gene (reference sequence). The sequenced part of the CDR3 DNA is TGTGCCAGCAGCTTCCGGAGGGACACC. This translates into CASSFRRDT. The whole CDR3 protein is CASSFRRDTIYF.

Points on this clone: Read sequence stops 3 residues before the CDR3 end, and the germline J gene provides the missing end. The chain is built from TRBV7-4 and TRBJ1-5; D uncertain. Trimming stripped 4 bases from V and 2 bases from J, with 15 bases between. The CDR3 consists of 16 residues. Germline assignment: CDR1 SGHVT and CDR2 SQSDAQ. The CDR3 is CASSSPPGKGNQPQHF. The sequenced part of the CDR3 DNA is TGTGCCAGCAGCTCCCCGCCGGGGAAGGGCAATCAGCCC.